The 21 T cell receptor beta chains below were found in one sample sequenced in a study of T cell repertoires in cytomegalovirus infection. TCRdb re-called the reads through MiXCR, storing one row per CDR3 protein. The sample includes under 850,000 distinct CDR3 sequences, approximately 40% of them seen just once. The sequenced sample was PBMCs. These receptors all stem from a human donor in good health (CMV status not recorded). Some clones in this sample may be carry-over from other donors' samples.

The table lists this clonotype with many counts. The rearrangement uses TRBV12-3 or TRBV12-4 and TRBJ2-4; tentative D call: TRBD2 (5 bases). V was clipped by 5 bases and J by 12 bases, with 17 bases between them. The CDR3 has 13 amino acids. The CDR3 nucleotides read TGTGCCAGCAGTCCCTCGAGGATGGAGGATCAGTACTTC. Translated: CASSPSRMEDQYF.

The chain links TRBV4-1 to TRBJ2-1, with TRBD2 as a possible D gene (7 bases). The CDR3 is 19 residues long. Germline CDR1 and CDR2: MGHRA and YSYEKL. The V end was cut by 4 bases, the J end by 0 bases, with 22 bases between. The CDR3 region is CASSPHGGGLSSSYNEQFF. DNA of the CDR3: TGCGCCAGCAGCCCCCATGGGGGGGGGCTATCAAGCTCCTACAATGAGCAGTTCTTC.

This chain connects TRBV2 to TRBJ1-4; D gene uncertain. CDR1 and CDR2 (germline): SNHLY, FYNNEI. Trimming pared 4 bases from V and 10 bases from J, leaving 22 bases between. This CDR3 has 16 amino acids. The CDR3 sequence: CASSVGSGTSGIKLFF. The CDR3 region has the DNA TGTGCCAGCAGTGTGGGTAGCGGCACCAGCGGAATAAAACTGTTTTTT.

The chain joins TRBV7-2 to TRBJ2-5, with TRBD2 matching over 7 bases. The CDR3 has 15 residues. CDR1 and CDR2 (germline): SGHTA, FQGNSA. Losses at the gene ends were 11 bases for V and 10 bases for J; bases not matched to a gene: 22. The CDR3 DNA reads TGTGCCTTAAAAATCGGGGGGACCACAAGAGTTATCCAGTACTTC. This sequence encodes CALKIGGTTRVIQYF.

Ten or more counts support this clonotype. This chain links TRBV7-6 with TRBJ1-1; D possibly corresponds to TRBD1 (5 bases). Per the germline V gene, CDR1 is SGHVS and CDR2 is FNYEAQ. V was shortened by 2 bases and J by 4 bases, with 14 bases between the two germline ends. CDR3 length: 15 residues. CDR3 protein: CASSLNSGFGTEAFF. CDR3 bases: TGTGCCAGCAGCTTAAATTCAGGGTTCGGCACTGAAGCTTTCTTT.

Regarding this clonotype: This could be a read error, since a much larger clone is one nucleotide away. This rearrangement joins TRBV7-9 to TRBJ2-5; 10 nucleotides match TRBD1. The CDR3 extends over 14 amino acids. The germline V gene encodes CDR1 SEHNR and CDR2 FQNEAQ (reference sequence). With V trimmed by 4 bases and J by 2 bases, 1 base remained unmatched. CDR3 sequence reads: CASSSDRGQETQYF. In DNA form, the CDR3 reads TGTGCCAGCAGCTCGGACAGGGGGCAAGAGACCCAGTACTTC.

This clonotype was observed at least ten times. This sequence joins TRBV7-2 and TRBJ1-5; 7 bases agree with TRBD1. CDR1 is SGHTA, CDR2 FQGNSA, per germline. The CDR3 is made up of 14 amino acids. V lost 1 base and J lost 10; bases outside the gene matches: 7. The CDR3 sequence: CASSLDTGERPQHF. CDR3 nucleotide sequence: TGTGCCAGCAGCTTAGATACAGGGGAGAGACCCCAGCATTTT.

V usage is TRBV20-1 and J usage is TRBJ2-7; no reliable D call. V was clipped by 4 bases and J by 5 bases, with 6 bases between them. The CDR3 runs to 10 residues. Germline values: CDR1 DFQATT, CDR2 SNEGSKA (reference sequence). CDR3 protein: CSAIGDEQYF. The DNA for the CDR3 is TGCAGTGCTATTGGGGACGAGCAGTACTTC.

V gene TRBV19 combines with J gene TRBJ1-5; D might be TRBD1 (5 bases). V lost 6 bases, J lost 0 bases, and 15 bases lay in between. The CDR3 totals 16 residues. Germline CDR1 is LNHDA and CDR2 is SQIVND (reference sequence). The CDR3 region is CASRLDRTPSNQPQHF. CDR3 in DNA: TGTGCCAGTAGACTTGACAGAACCCCTAGCAATCAGCCCCAGCATTTT.

This chain links TRBV2 with TRBJ2-3; 7 nucleotides align to TRBD2. CDR3 length: 15 amino acids. After removal of 6 bases from V and 0 bases from J, the junction contained 6 bases not matched to a gene. Germline V gene lookup returns CDR1 SNHLY and CDR2 FYNNEI. The CDR3 region has the DNA TGTGCCAGCAGGGCACTAGCGTCTAGCACAGATACGCAGTATTTT. Encoded protein: CASRALASSTDTQYF.

This clonotype was recorded at least ten times. This chain links TRBV10-2 with TRBJ2-3; the D gene is possibly TRBD1 (5 bases). Trimming took 4 bases from V and 10 from J, leaving 9 bases between them. Germline-derived CDR1 and CDR2 are WSHSY and SAAADI. The CDR3 consists of 11 residues. This chain's CDR3 is CASSAGPAQYF. The CDR3 nucleotides are TGCGCCAGCAGTGCAGGGCCGGCGCAGTATTTT.

The chain employs TRBV7-8 and TRBJ1-1; D remains unclear. V was shortened by 0 bases and J by 11 bases, with 16 bases between the two germline ends. Germline values: CDR1 SGHVS, CDR2 FQNEAQ. This CDR3 spans 14 amino acids. CDR3 sequence (DNA): TGTGCCAGCAGCTTAGCAGAAACCTCTACCGGTGCTTTCTTT. It yields the protein CASSLAETSTGAFF.

This clonotype was counted a few times. CDR3 nucleotide sequence: TGTGCCAGCAGTTTAATTCCCGGGACTAGCGGCGACGCGACCCAGTACTTC. Translated: CASSLIPGTSGDATQYF. V gene TRBV6-5 combines with J gene TRBJ2-5; TRBD2 matches at 11 bases. The CDR3 covers 17 residues. The junction had 14 bases not matched to a gene; V was cut back by 4 bases and J by 7 bases. Germline V lookup: CDR1 MNHEY, CDR2 SVGAGI.

This clonotype was picked up a small number of times. The gene calls are TRBV18 and TRBJ1-6, with TRBD1 matching 8 bases. This CDR3 is 18 amino acids long. Germline values: CDR1 KGHSH, CDR2 LQKENI. V shed 0 bases and J 9 bases; nucleotides not matched to a gene: 13. CDR3 bases: TGTGCCAGCTCACCACCGGGGATGCAGGGGGCTGGAAGTTCACCCCTCCACTTT. Translated: CASSPPGMQGAGSSPLHF.

This clonotype was found a few times. This sequence joins TRBV5-1 and TRBJ2-5; no definite D call. V lost 5 bases, J lost 4 bases, and 6 bases lay in between. CDR3 length equals 11 residues. Per the germline V gene, CDR1 is SGHRS and CDR2 is YFSETQ. The CDR3 DNA reads as TGCGCCAGCAGTAGAAGAGAGACCCAGTACTTC. It translates to CASSRRETQYF.

The chain recombines TRBV28 with TRBJ1-2, with TRBD1 matching over 7 bases. Unmatched junction bases numbered 20, after V lost 6 bases and J lost 4 bases. The CDR3 runs to 18 residues. Germline V gene lookup returns CDR1 MDHEN and CDR2 SYDVKM. CDR3 sequence (DNA): TGTGCCAGCAGGCCGGAATTGTTTCGTCAGGGGGATGGCTATGGCTACACCTTC. It specifies CASRPELFRQGDGYGYTF.

This clonotype came up a few times. J is TRBJ2-2 and V is TRBV11-2; TRBD2 matches 10 bases. J was trimmed by 6 bases and V by 5 bases; bases with no gene match: 12. In germline, CDR1 is SGHAT, CDR2 FQNNGV. CDR3 size: 17 residues. CDR3 sequence reads: CASSQRSGRAGAGELFF. CDR3 sequence (DNA): TGTGCCAGCAGCCAAAGAAGCGGGAGGGCCGGGGCCGGGGAGCTGTTTTTT.

This clonotype was seen repeatedly, ten times or more. This rearrangement joins TRBV12-3 or TRBV12-4 to TRBJ1-1; 7 bases map to TRBD1. V was clipped by 3 bases and J by 1 base; unmatched bases: 5. This CDR3 spans 15 amino acids. CDR3 in amino acids: CASSLDTGENTEAFF. The CDR3, as DNA: TGTGCCAGCAGTTTGGATACAGGGGAGAACACTGAAGCTTTCTTT.

The genes are TRBV28 and TRBJ2-7; 12 bases are a match to TRBD2. The CDR3 spans 16 residues. J gave up 4 bases and V 5 bases, and 9 bases lay outside the gene matches. Per germline, CDR1 MDHEN and CDR2 SYDVKM. CDR3 bases: TGTGCCAGCAGTAGACTAGCGGGAGTACTGGTATACGAGCAGTACTTC. It yields the protein CASSRLAGVLVYEQYF.

This clonotype showed up many times. The V call is TRBV6-6, the J call TRBJ2-7; TRBD2 matches at 14 bases. Germline V gives CDR1 MNHNY, CDR2 SVGAGI (reference sequence). With V trimmed by 5 bases and J by 2 bases, 14 bases remained unmatched. The CDR3 is made up of 19 amino acids. The CDR3 DNA is TGTGCCAGCAGTCCGACGTCGGGACTAGCGGGGGAGCTAACCTACGAGCAGTACTTC. Protein: CASSPTSGLAGELTYEQYF.

This clonotype was detected a few times. The V call is TRBV19, the J call TRBJ2-1; 9 nucleotides agree with TRBD2. The trim removed 3 bases at V and 3 bases at J, leaving 9 bases unmatched. The CDR3 extends over 17 amino acids. Germline V gene data show CDR1 as LNHDA and CDR2 as SQIVND (reference sequence). The CDR3 is CASSMSGRTGFYNEQFF. In DNA, the CDR3 is TGTGCCAGTAGTATGAGCGGGAGGACGGGTTTCTACAATGAGCAGTTCTTC.